These 15 T cell receptor beta chains originate from one sample sequenced in a study of blood T cell repertoires in COVID-19. Assay used: immunoSEQ multiplex PCR; TCRdb lists only in-frame clones, some missing. The sample lists 400,000 to 500,000 clones; 86% were seen once. Sequences were obtained from peripheral blood. All receptors derive from a woman aged 30 to 39 with active or convalescent COVID-19.

The V gene is TRBV9, the J gene TRBJ1-1, with D unclear. Germline CDR1 is SGDLS and CDR2 is YYNGEE. V was trimmed by 0 bases and J by 8 bases, leaving 11 bases between them. CDR3 length: 13 residues. CDR3 amino acids: CASSVGIQAEAFF. CDR3 in DNA: TGTGCCAGCAGCGTAGGTATCCAGGCCGAAGCTTTCTTT.

V is TRBV21-1 and J is TRBJ2-3; the table's TRBD2 call for D was not verified on the DNA. TRBV21-1 is labeled a pseudogene. This CDR3 comprises 15 residues. As DNA, the CDR3 is TGTGCCAGCAGCGCGGGGAGGAGGGGAACAGATACGCAGTATTTT. Its protein is CASSAGRRGTDTQYF.

The V gene is TRBV7-9, the J gene TRBJ2-1; 10 bases fit TRBD2. Germline CDR1 SEHNR, CDR2 FQNEAQ (reference sequence). The V and J ends lost 1 base and 5 bases, in that order; junction bases with no gene match: 5. This CDR3 has 16 amino acids. Written as DNA, the CDR3 is TGTGCCAGCAGCTTAGAGACTAGCGGGCTAGACAATGAGCAGTTCTTC. Amino acids: CASSLETSGLDNEQFF.

V usage is TRBV2 and J usage is TRBJ1-4, with 7 nucleotides matching TRBD1. Germline V lookup: CDR1 SNHLY, CDR2 FYNNEI. This CDR3 has 13 residues. Trimming took 9 bases from V and 5 from J; bases not matched to a gene: 6. In DNA, the CDR3 is TGTGCCAGTCTCGACAGGGCGAATGAAAAACTGTTTTTT. This encodes CASLDRANEKLFF. The complete variable domain, with remaining parts taken from reference TRBV2 and TRBJ1-4, reads EPEVTQTPSHQVTQMGQEVILRCVPISNHLYFYWYRQILGQKVEFLVSFYNNEISEKSEIFDDQFSVERPDGSNFTLKIRSTKLEDSAMYFCASLDRANEKLFFGSGTQLSVL.

This clone was seen more than once but under ten times. The V and J genes are TRBV28 and TRBJ1-3, with D maybe TRBD1 (6 bases). The germline gives CDR1 MDHEN, CDR2 SYDVKM. Deletions cut 6 bases from V and 0 bases from J, with 15 bases between. The CDR3 extends over 16 amino acids. This CDR3 reads CASSSGAGVSGNTIYF. As DNA, the CDR3 is TGTGCCAGCAGCTCAGGGGCGGGGGTCTCTGGAAACACCATATATTTT. The full variable domain, in which reference TRBV28 and TRBJ1-3 provide the parts outside the CDR3, is DVKVTQSSRYLVKRTGEKVFLECVQDMDHENMFWYRQDPGLGLRLIYFSYDVKMKEKGDIPEGYSVSREKKERFSLILESASTNQTSMYLCASSSGAGVSGNTIYFGEGSWLTVV.

The CDR3 region is CSVRQGNYGYTF. The DNA for the CDR3 is TGCAGCGTTCGACAGGGGAACTATGGCTACACCTTC. The chain is built from TRBV29-1 and TRBJ1-2; 8 bases line up with TRBD1. The V gene end was trimmed by 5 bases and the J gene end by 2 bases; junction bases not matched to a gene: 1. There are 12 residues in the CDR3. Germline-derived CDR1 and CDR2 are SQVTM and ANQGSEA. The full variable domain, its missing parts supplied by reference TRBV29-1 and TRBJ1-2, is SAVISQKPSRDICQRGTSLTIQCQVDSQVTMMFWYRQQPGQSLTLIATANQGSEATYESGFVIDKFPISRPNLTFSTLTVSNMSPEDSSIYLCSVRQGNYGYTFGSGTRLTVV.

This CDR3 is CASSEQDTGELFF. DNA of the CDR3: TGTGCCAGCAGTGAACAGGACACCGGGGAGCTGTTTTTT. The gene calls are TRBV2 and TRBJ2-2, with D unclear. The CDR3 sequence is 13 residues long. Trimming stripped 2 bases from V and 3 bases from J, with 4 bases between. Looked up from germline, CDR1 is SNHLY and CDR2 is FYNNEI.

The chain is built from TRBV13 and TRBJ2-1; 10 nucleotides line up with TRBD2. CDR3 length: 16 amino acids. Germline trimming cut 5 bases from V and 7 bases from J; bases unmatched to any gene: 11. Germline V gene sequence: CDR1 PRHDT, CDR2 FYEKMQ (reference sequence). The CDR3 here is CASSAPLAGGLNEQFF. For the CDR3, the DNA is TGTGCCAGCAGCGCCCCATTAGCGGGAGGTCTGAATGAGCAGTTCTTC.

Notes on this clone: An end of the junction differs from the germline gene, which may be a read error. Written as DNA, the CDR3 is TGTGCCAGCAGCTCCCCTCATAGCGTTACAGAGACGCAGTATTTT. Translating it yields CASSSPHSVTETQYF. The chain employs TRBV6-1 and TRBJ2-3, with D possibly being TRBD2 (5 bases). The CDR3 sequence is 15 residues long. Germline CDR1 reads MNHNS; CDR2 reads SASEGT.

The chain recombines TRBV5-1 with TRBJ2-2; D may be TRBD1 (6 bases). Trimming cost V 0 bases and J 6 bases, with 12 bases left between them. CDR3 length: 15 amino acids. Germline CDR1 SGHRS, CDR2 YFSETQ. This chain's CDR3 is CASSLGAGVSGELFF. The CDR3 coding sequence is TGCGCCAGCAGCTTGGGGGCAGGGGTCTCCGGGGAGCTGTTTTTT.

The V gene is TRBV7-6, the J gene TRBJ2-3; TRBD1 aligns across 9 bases. CDR3 length: 16 amino acids. Germline CDR1 is SGHVS and CDR2 is FNYEAQ. After removal of 3 bases from V and 3 bases from J, the junction contained 7 bases not matched to a gene. CDR3 sequence reads: CASSLEPGQGTDTQYF. The CDR3 coding sequence is TGTGCCAGCAGCTTGGAGCCGGGACAGGGAACAGATACGCAGTATTTT.

The chain links TRBV5-1 to TRBJ2-3; 8 bases align to TRBD2. The germline V gene encodes CDR1 SGHRS and CDR2 YFSETQ. The V and J ends lost 7 bases and 1 base, in that order; junction bases with no gene match: 11. The CDR3 totals 16 residues. The CDR3 DNA sequence: TGCGCCAGCGCTGGCGGAGGTAGCGGGGGCACAGATACGCAGTATTTT. This encodes CASAGGGSGGTDTQYF.

The J gene is TRBJ2-7, the V gene TRBV10-3, with 7 positions matching TRBD1. CDR1 and CDR2 (germline): ENHRY, SYGVKD. Losses at the gene ends were 6 bases for V and 5 bases for J; bases not matched to a gene: 10. The CDR3 contains 14 residues. The CDR3 DNA reads TGTGCCATCAGCTCACGAGACAGGGTTGACGAGCAGTACTTC. Translated: CAISSRDRVDEQYF.

This chain uses TRBV2 with TRBJ2-7, with D tentatively TRBD2 (5 bases). V was clipped by 6 bases and J by 2 bases, with 17 bases between them. Per germline, CDR1 SNHLY and CDR2 FYNNEI. The CDR3 is 15 residues long. DNA of the CDR3: TGTGCCAGCAGCCGGGGAGAAGGCGTCCCCTACGAGCAGTACTTC. Amino acid sequence: CASSRGEGVPYEQYF.

The chain recombines TRBV20-1 with TRBJ1-4; D unresolved. CDR3 length: 11 residues. Germline V lookup: CDR1 DFQATT, CDR2 SNEGSKA (reference sequence). V lost 6 bases and J 8 bases, leaving 10 bases between the germline ends. The CDR3 is CSAPNEEKLFF. The CDR3 DNA reads as TGCAGTGCCCCAAATGAGGAAAAACTGTTTTTT.